This T cell receptor (beta chain) emerged from a study of blood T cell repertoires in COVID-19. About the research overall: Collection of acute and convalescent COVID-19 samples took place in the United States, Italy and Spain.

Sequencing was performed with immunoSEQ multiplex PCR; in TCRdb, only in-frame clones are kept and a portion is missing. The sample gives 200,000 to 300,000 clones, 85% to 90% of which show up once; under 9.5% is in the top ten. V lost 2 bases and J lost 3; bases outside the gene matches: 7. The CDR3 loop spans 16 amino acids. The germline gives CDR1 LGHNA, CDR2 YSLEER. The cohort comprised adults aged 18 to 89 years residing in around 25 US areas. Cohort 3 donors were reported recovered after two negative PCRs, clearance, or symptom resolution. The sequenced sample was PBMCs or T cells enriched from blood (not recorded which). The chain employs TRBV4-3 and TRBJ1-1; 9 positions agree with TRBD1. The source is a man aged 40-55 years who had recovered from COVID-19. The CDR3 region has the DNA TGCGCCAGCAGCCAAAGAGGACAGGGGTCGTACACTGAAGCTTTCTTT. The encoded protein is CASSQRGQGSYTEAFF.